This paragraph reports one T cell receptor beta chain. Its specificity is unknown. One end of the junction fails to match germline, which may point to a read error. Investigators excluded patients with uncontrolled infection, other autoimmune disease, pregnancy or lactation. Amplification targeted TCR beta CDR3 regions from RNA transcripts. With the HTBI primer set, the TCR CDR3 went through a first round of RT-PCR. TCRdb reanalysed the multiplex PCR reads using MiXCR and keeps one entry per CDR3 protein. The table includes hundreds of thousands of distinct CDR3 sequences, 16% detected once. The CDR3 has 20 residues. Per the germline V gene, CDR1 is SNHLY and CDR2 is FYNNEI. The sample originates from a study of T cells in Graves' hyperthyroidism and ophthalmopathy. About the study: Peripheral blood specimens were obtained at initial diagnosis, prior to any treatment.

Findings and caveats of the study: Also found in blood were most expanded thyroid clonotypes above 0.001.

The receptor was isolated from a woman aged 40 to 49 with Graves' ophthalmopathy. Material: blood. V is TRBV2 and J is TRBJ2-1; 8 nucleotides align to TRBD2. The CDR3 reads CAGSLTIQFVLAGKNNEQFF. The CDR3 coding sequence is TGTGCCGGCAGTCTCACTATCCAATTCGTCTTAGCGGGAAAGAACAATGAGCAGTTCTTC.